The subject of this entry is one T cell receptor beta chain. Its matching antigen is unknown. Separate from the roughly 720-subject first cohort was the approximately 130-subject validation cohort, to which the donors belonged. TCRdb's table, derived via immunoSEQ multiplex PCR, lists solely in-frame clones and lacks some. The data hold 150,000 to 200,000 clones, with around 86% observed a single time. Germline V gene sequence: CDR1 SGHVS, CDR2 FNYEAQ. This CDR3 comprises 15 residues. V was pared by 5 bases and J by 4 bases, with 17 bases between. The data belong to a study of cytomegalovirus exposure and HLA in healthy donors. Study summary: In a later analysis, it was reported that the roughly 120 validation repertoires had been produced on the same platform as the 550 to 700 repertoires belonging to the first cohort.

General study points: One later analysis, an examination of the 100 to 150 validation repertoires, found that first-cohort TCR clusters tended to co-occur in them. The dataset shows that most TCR sequences were rare, while some public TCRs occurred in many donors.

The sequence was collected from a young woman in good health and CMV-seronegative. V gene TRBV7-6 combines with J gene TRBJ1-2; D call uncertain. Specimen: PBMCs. Here the CDR3 DNA reads TGTGCCAGCAGCCGCCTCCCCGAAGGGAGCTATGGCTACACCTTC. Protein product: CASSRLPEGSYGYTF.